Detailed here is one TCR beta chain. The antigen it binds to is not known. One base away there is no much larger clone; base qualities are not given. For the CD8 naive samples, CD45RO-negative cells were positively selected for CCR7, yielding a CD45RA+CCR7+ population from which TemRA cells were excluded. The donors were healthy, HIV-negative adults who had no recently reported acute infections or vaccinations. Every donor was a Caucasian adult residing in Nashville, Tennessee, USA. Blood was obtained by leukapheresis, after which PBMCs were separated by Ficoll-Histopaque density gradient centrifugation and cryopreserved in liquid nitrogen vapor phase. Purity and quantity of every magnetically sorted T cell population were checked by analytical flow cytometry. Each sorted fraction had its genomic DNA isolated and then quantified by UV absorbance on a Nanodrop 2000c. This specimen comes from a study of shared clonotypes between healthy human individuals (TCRdb year 2020). Regarding the complete study: A few men and two women, aged 18 to 49 years, made up the cohort. To estimate repertoire size and how much clonotypes are shared between individuals, the study performed deep sequencing of blood TCR repertoires from roughly five healthy adults. To increase sequencing depth and limit assay-specific biases, different laboratories used diverse techniques to prepare libraries and sequence TCR repertoires. For each donor, CD4 naive and CD4 memory were each given three plates, CD8 naive was given two plates, and CD8 memory was given one plate. Between about 0.8 and 9 billion PBMCs per donor were obtained by leukapheresis. General conclusions and limits of the study: Sharing across a few donors was observed for about 5% of naive CD4, 3.5% of naive CD8, about 2.3% of memory CD4, and about 0.4% of memory CD8 clonotypes. Because the study included a small number of donors, the genetic and exposure-history diversity represented was limited. Incomplete sequencing was indicated by rarefaction of sorted-subset datasets, despite the large sequencing depth. Compared with non-shared clonotypes, clonotypes shared by all four sorted-subset donors had higher generation probabilities. Pairwise subsampling led to the expectation that sequencing depth would affect the degree of clonotype sharing among donors. Sampling was restricted to blood, and TCR repertoires in tissue are likely to differ from TCR repertoires in blood. Larger estimated clonotype richness was generally found for naive subsets than for memory subsets.

TCR CDR3 regions were amplified from genomic DNA by multiplex PCR using the deep immunoSEQ assay. Extracted genomic DNA from each cell subset was distributed evenly across all wells of several immunoSEQ 96-well plates, and each plate was treated as a replicate. Each replicate PCR for sorted subsets received approximately 220 ng genomic DNA, equal to around 32,000 T cell genomes. The purified libraries were quantified using a Qubit 3.0 fluorometer, sized with a Bioanalyzer 2100, and then quantified again using the KAPA Library Quantification kit. A separate single-read 150-cycle Illumina NextSeq 550 flow cell was used to sequence each immunoSEQ 96-well plate. In the paper's pipeline: The immunoSEQ output contained only junctional sequences without quality scores, so filtering could not match that applied to full-length reads. To assign V/J genes and CDR3, sequences were annotated using PyIR, a Python wrapper for IgBLAST v1.9, with IMGT germline references. Any read was removed if the V/J assignment was weak (E-value above 1e-6), the CDR3 was missing, or the read contained stop codons, out-of-frame junctions, or ambiguous translated residues. A V3J clonotype was defined by an identical inferred V gene, J gene, and CDR3 amino acid sequence. Percentage overlap between repertoires was computed as shared unique clonotypes divided by the size of the smaller repertoire. Repertoire richness was assessed with RTK rarefaction, the Chao1 estimator, and Recon v2.1 estimates of unobserved clonotypes. For all TCRbeta clonotypes obtained by the gDNA method from a handful of donors, generation probabilities were computed with OLGA. TCRdb carries this immuneACCESS record with in-frame sequences only. Its versions omit some clonotypes, under half of them owing to an unresolved V gene in the studies checked, with the rest unexplained. V, J and clone size derive from that table, while D and trimming were established from the DNA sequence. Present in this sample are about 2 million clones, approximately 94% of which were seen just once. Of the sample, roughly 1% is held by the ten largest clones.

The cysteine opens and the phenylalanine closes a CDR3 of 16 amino acids. The kept DNA is CDR3 alone, 48 bases in frame from the first base. Cut back by 1 base and 4 bases, the V and J ends lie 15 bases apart. From a lookup of the germline V gene, CDR1 and CDR2 are SGHRS and YFSETQ. The chain was built from TRBV5-1 and TRBJ2-1; the D gene is possibly TRBD1, with 5 bases matching. Material for sequencing was naive CD8+ T cells sorted from blood. In the paper's terms, the cell subset or site label means: CD45RA+CCR7+. The receptor's source is a man aged 18 to 30 in good health. The DNA reads as follows: TGCGCCAGCAGCTTGAACCAGGGTCGGCCTTACAATGAGCAGTTCTTC. It translates as CASSLNQGRPYNEQFF.